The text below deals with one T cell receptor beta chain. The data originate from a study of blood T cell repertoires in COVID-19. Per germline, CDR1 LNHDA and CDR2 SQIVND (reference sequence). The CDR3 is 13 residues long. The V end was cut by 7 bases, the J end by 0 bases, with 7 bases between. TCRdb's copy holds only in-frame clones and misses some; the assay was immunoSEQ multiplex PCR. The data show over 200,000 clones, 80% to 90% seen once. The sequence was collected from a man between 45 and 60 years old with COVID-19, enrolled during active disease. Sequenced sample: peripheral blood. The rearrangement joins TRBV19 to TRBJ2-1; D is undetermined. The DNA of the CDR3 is TGTGCCAGTAAATCTAGCTCCTACAATGAGCAGTTCTTC. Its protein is CASKSSSYNEQFF.